This T cell receptor (beta chain) emerged from a study of cytomegalovirus exposure and HLA in healthy donors. Study-wide context: Genetic ancestry analysis placed under 90% of the 400 or so donors that were genotyped in the Caucasian-associated cluster. Study-wide results and limits: One variant, a missense change in DCLRE1C, was linked in a later analysis to TCR beta V- and J-gene trimming. In a later analysis, productive TCRs from donors in an Asian-associated ancestry cluster reportedly carried fewer N-insertions than the cohort mean.

All donors participated as healthy donors of bone marrow. V shed 3 bases and J 9 bases; nucleotides not matched to a gene: 4. Germline CDR1 and CDR2: KGHSH and LQKENI. The CDR3 is made up of 14 amino acids. The PCR used 60 Vbeta and 13 Jbeta primers. The repertoire was sequenced with immunoSEQ multiplex PCR; TCRdb's copy has only in-frame clones and lacks some. The sample table includes roughly 53,000 clones. On this clone: The antigen is undetermined.

The TCR was taken from a female donor in good health and CMV-seronegative. Sample: PBMCs. The chain uses TRBV18 and TRBJ2-1; 11 bases are shared with TRBD1. The CDR3 loop is CASSPGTGGPEQFF. As DNA, the CDR3 is TGTGCCAGCTCACCCGGGACAGGGGGTCCTGAGCAGTTCTTC.